Sequencing of this T cell receptor beta chain was carried out in a study of early T cells in non-severe SARS-CoV-2 infection. Looking at the study overall: Unsorted whole-blood RNA was sequenced in bulk, leaving chains unpaired. Study results and limitations: VDJdb-based matching was biased toward anti-spike CD8 responses and missed private and CD4 specificities.

The CDR3 consists of 12 residues. Per the germline V gene, CDR1 is MNHNS and CDR2 is SASEGT. The V end lost 6 bases, the J end lost 4 bases, and 6 bases lay between the germline ends. Tagging with unique molecular identifiers was applied to individual cDNA molecules. TCRdb re-called the 5' RACE reads with MiXCR, one entry per CDR3 protein. The sample lists over 90,000 distinct CDR3 sequences; around 13% were seen once. With regard to this clonotype: Its antigen is still unknown.

V is TRBV6-1 and J is TRBJ2-2; D unresolved. This clonotype was obtained from an adult who was a healthcare worker with PCR-confirmed SARS-CoV-2 infection or an uninfected control (not recorded which). The sequenced sample consisted of whole blood. CDR3 loop: CASRRLTGELFF. DNA for the CDR3: TGTGCCAGCAGACGGCTCACCGGGGAGCTGTTTTTT.